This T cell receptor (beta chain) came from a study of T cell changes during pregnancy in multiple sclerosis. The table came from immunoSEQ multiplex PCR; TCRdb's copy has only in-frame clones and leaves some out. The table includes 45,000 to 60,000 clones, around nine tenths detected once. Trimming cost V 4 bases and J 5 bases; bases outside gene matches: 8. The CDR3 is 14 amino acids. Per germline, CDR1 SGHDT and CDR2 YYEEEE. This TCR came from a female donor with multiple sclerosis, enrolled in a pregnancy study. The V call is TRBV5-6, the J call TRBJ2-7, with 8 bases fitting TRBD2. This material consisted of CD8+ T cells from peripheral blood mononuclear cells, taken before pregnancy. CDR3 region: CASSVPGLENEQYF. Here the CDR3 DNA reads TGTGCCAGCAGCGTGCCGGGACTAGAGAACGAGCAGTACTTC.